This TCR beta chain was identified during a study of a mutant IDH1 vaccine in newly diagnosed glioma. Only in-frame clones appear in the TCRdb table, and some are missing; sequencing was by immunoSEQ multiplex PCR. Of 50,000 to 70,000 clones listed, about four fifths are singletons. The CDR3 totals 15 residues. V was shortened by 8 bases and J by 11 bases, with 25 bases between the two germline ends. Germline V CDR1 and CDR2: SNHLY, FYNNEI. As regards this clone: Its antigen is unknown.

Noted time point: week 47, end of study. Mutant IDH1 20-mer peptide, at 300 ug, made up each vaccine dose, with topical imiquimod. The source is a woman aged 45-65 years with glioma. Sequenced here: PBMCs, sampled from a glioma patient whose treatment included an IDH1 peptide vaccine. The rearrangement links TRBV2 to TRBJ1-5, with D possibly TRBD1 on 6 matching bases. This CDR3 reads CASSTRQAALTSQHF. CDR3 in DNA: TGTGCCAGCTCAACCCGACAGGCCGCCCTCACATCCCAGCATTTT.